This record covers a single T cell receptor beta chain. Its antigen is still unknown. The data were obtained in a study of OX40 agonist ivuxolimab in advanced cancers. Findings of the study overall: Clonal expansion in partial responders at 0.1-3.0 mg/kg ranked among the lowest. More expanded clones were found, on average, in CD8+ than in CD4+ T cells.

Samples were taken at baseline and on day 1 of cycles 4 and 7. Profiled with immunoSEQ multiplex PCR; TCRdb holds only in-frame clones, not every one. The sample lists fewer than 100,000 clones, more than 75% occurring once. Germline CDR1 and CDR2: MDHEN and SYDVKM. V trimming: 5 bases; J trimming: 0 bases; junction bases outside the gene matches: 6. There are 17 residues in the CDR3. This chain joins TRBV28 and TRBJ2-6; 8 nucleotides align to TRBD2. The sequence was obtained from an adult with an advanced solid tumor such as melanoma, head and neck, liver or kidney cancer. The sequencing here drew on CD4+ or CD8+ T cells sorted from blood, taken in a trial of the OX40 agonist ivuxolimab. In nucleotides, the CDR3 is TGTGCCAGCAGTACTAGCGGAAGCGTCTCTGGGGCCAACGTCCTGACTTTC. This encodes CASSTSGSVSGANVLTF.